The 22 T cell receptor beta chains reported below all come from one sample, sequenced in a study of T cells after yellow fever vaccination. TCRdb re-analysed the 5' RACE reads in MiXCR, keeping a single row per CDR3 protein. The table shows 550,000 to 750,000 distinct CDR3 sequences, with approximately 15% occurring only once. The sequencing here drew on PBMCs, taken on the day of the yellow fever booster vaccination. All receptors derive from a man aged 25 to 45 who received the YFV17D yellow fever vaccine.

This rearrangement joins TRBV15 to TRBJ2-7; D might be TRBD2 (6 bases). Trimming took 8 bases from V and 2 from J, leaving 13 bases between them. CDR3 length: 13 residues. CDR1 and CDR2 from the germline V gene are LNHNV and YYDKDF (reference sequence). The CDR3 DNA sequence: TGTGCCACCGGGGGGATCGGGACCTACGAGCAGTACTTC. Amino acid sequence: CATGGIGTYEQYF.

V and J are TRBV19 and TRBJ1-3; D gene unclear. The CDR3 runs 17 residues. V was cut by 7 bases and J by 0 bases, with 19 bases left in between. Germline V lookup: CDR1 LNHDA, CDR2 SQIVND (reference sequence). CDR3 bases: TGTGCCAGTATTCCGACCGGGGTACCGAGCTCTGGAAACACCATATATTTT. Translating gives CASIPTGVPSSGNTIYF.

The table lists this clonotype with a few counts. The V gene is TRBV14, the J gene TRBJ2-2; D remains unclear. The CDR3 length is 13 residues. Germline V gene sequence: CDR1 SGHDN, CDR2 FVKESK. V lost 1 base, J lost 11 bases, and 11 bases lay in between. The DNA for the CDR3 is TGTGCCAGCAGCCAAGGGGCCAGCCTAGAGCTGTTTTTT. It yields the protein CASSQGASLELFF.

The chain carries TRBV6-2 or TRBV6-3 and TRBJ2-7, with D unclear. The CDR3 extends over 14 amino acids. V was shortened by 10 bases and J by 2 bases, with 18 bases between the two germline ends. CDR1 is MNHEY, CDR2 SVGEGT, per germline. The CDR3 coding sequence is TGTGCCACCCTCCACGTGGGTGACACCTACGAGCAGTACTTC. This encodes CATLHVGDTYEQYF.

Only a few counts were recorded for this clonotype. This chain connects TRBV10-3 to TRBJ2-7; TRBD1 matches at 9 bases. V trimming: 6 bases; J trimming: 5 bases; junction bases outside the gene matches: 8. This CDR3 is built from 14 residues. Germline-derived CDR1 and CDR2 are ENHRY and SYGVKD. The CDR3 reads CAIRPPGQGDEQYF. DNA of the CDR3: TGTGCCATCAGACCCCCGGGACAGGGAGACGAGCAGTACTTC.

The chain joins TRBV20-1 to TRBJ1-5, with TRBD1 identical over 7 bases. Germline CDR1 is DFQATT and CDR2 is SNEGSKA (reference sequence). V lost 1 base to trimming and J lost 0 bases; unmatched junction nucleotides: 9. CDR3 length: 17 residues. The DNA of the CDR3 is TGCAGTGCTAGAGTACCGGGACAGTTTTATAGCAATCAGCCCCAGCATTTT. Its translation: CSARVPGQFYSNQPQHF.

This chain uses TRBV20-1 with TRBJ2-1, with TRBD2 matching 10 bases. This CDR3 comprises 15 residues. The V gene end was trimmed by 5 bases and the J gene end by 5 bases; junction bases not matched to a gene: 9. Germline V gives CDR1 DFQATT, CDR2 SNEGSKA (reference sequence). CDR3 in amino acids: CSAGDSSGSNNEQFF. Written as DNA, the CDR3 is TGCAGTGCTGGTGACTCTAGCGGGAGTAACAATGAGCAGTTCTTC.

This chain connects TRBV6-1 to TRBJ2-1, with D perhaps matching TRBD2 (5 bases). This CDR3 has 15 amino acids. Germline assignment: CDR1 MNHNS and CDR2 SASEGT. V was clipped by 7 bases and J by 0 bases, with 13 bases between them. CDR3 sequence: CASTIGGSSYNEQFF. The CDR3 DNA reads TGTGCCAGCACCATAGGAGGTAGCTCCTACAATGAGCAGTTCTTC.

The V call is TRBV29-1, the J call TRBJ1-1; D is possibly TRBD1 (5 bases). The V and J ends lost 4 bases and 0 bases respectively, with 12 bases between them. The CDR3 contains 14 residues. Germline CDR1 is SQVTM and CDR2 is ANQGSEA. The CDR3 DNA follows: TGCAGCGTTGCAGGGAGGCAGATGAACACTGAAGCTTTCTTT. Its translation is CSVAGRQMNTEAFF.

The V and J genes are TRBV6-2 or TRBV6-3 and TRBJ2-7; 10 nucleotides align to TRBD2. Losses at the gene ends were 0 bases for V and 0 bases for J; bases not matched to a gene: 11. Germline loops: CDR1 MNHEY, CDR2 SVGEGT. This CDR3 region has 19 residues. The CDR3 region has the DNA TGTGCCAGCAGTTACTCGATCATAGGAGGACTAGCGGACTCCTACGAGCAGTACTTC. It codes for CASSYSIIGGLADSYEQYF.

This clonotype was detected only a few times. The genes are TRBV4-2 and TRBJ1-2, with D maybe TRBD1 (5 bases). This CDR3 spans 16 amino acids. Germline CDR1 reads LGHNA; CDR2 reads YNFKEQ. Trimming cost V 0 bases and J 7 bases, with 18 bases left between them. The CDR3 is CASSQEVRGGPAGYTF. Here the CDR3 DNA reads TGTGCCAGCAGCCAAGAGGTCCGGGGCGGACCGGCTGGCTACACCTTC.

This clonotype was seen more than once but under ten times. V gene TRBV5-1 combines with J gene TRBJ2-3; D may be TRBD1 (6 bases). Germline values: CDR1 SGHRS, CDR2 YFSETQ. CDR3 length equals 16 residues. V gave up 0 bases and J gave up 0 bases, with 11 bases separating them. The DNA for the CDR3 is TGCGCCAGCAGCTTGGTGGGGGCCTCTAGCACAGATACGCAGTATTTT. Translated: CASSLVGASSTDTQYF.

The rearrangement uses TRBV30 and TRBJ2-7; 9 bases line up with TRBD2. Germline trimming cut 1 base from V and 3 bases from J; bases unmatched to any gene: 10. Germline loops: CDR1 GTSNPN, CDR2 SVGIG (reference sequence). The CDR3 is made up of 16 amino acids. CDR3 region: CAWSARRTSVIYEQYF. CDR3 sequence (DNA): TGTGCCTGGAGTGCCCGCAGGACTAGCGTAATCTACGAGCAGTACTTC.

This clonotype occurred a few times. V usage is TRBV5-1 and J usage is TRBJ1-4, with D possibly TRBD1 on 6 matching bases. V was cut by 1 base and J by 8 bases, with 12 bases left in between. Germline V gene sequence: CDR1 SGHRS, CDR2 YFSETQ. The CDR3 is 14 amino acids. The CDR3 DNA reads TGCGCCAGCAGCTTGACAGGGCTTTACGAAAAACTGTTTTTT. It translates to CASSLTGLYEKLFF.

The V gene is TRBV11-2, the J gene TRBJ1-4, with 8 bases fitting TRBD1. The CDR3 spans 14 residues. The ends lost 5 bases at V and 8 bases at J; junction bases unmatched: 7. The germline V gene encodes CDR1 SGHAT and CDR2 FQNNGV. The CDR3 nucleotides are TGTGCCAGCAGCCCAACAGGGGGGGAGGAAAAACTGTTTTTT. Its translation: CASSPTGGEEKLFF.

This chain uses TRBV19 with TRBJ2-7, with 10 bases matching TRBD1. V shed 5 bases and J 0 bases; nucleotides not matched to a gene: 7. This CDR3 has 16 residues. Germline CDR1 and CDR2: LNHDA and SQIVND (reference sequence). The CDR3 spells CASSPGQGIASYEQYF. CDR3 nucleotides: TGTGCCAGTAGTCCGGGACAGGGGATAGCCTCCTACGAGCAGTACTTC.

This clonotype was detected a few times. This sequence joins TRBV3-1 and TRBJ2-1; TRBD2 is a possible D gene (6 bases). V was pared by 1 base and J by 15 bases, with 13 bases between. Germline V CDR1 and CDR2: LGHDT, YNNKEL (reference sequence). The CDR3 spans 12 residues. The CDR3 sequence is CASSQASGEMFF. In DNA form, the CDR3 reads TGTGCCAGCAGCCAAGCATCGGGAGAGATGTTCTTC.

This clonotype came up many times. The rearrangement uses TRBV5-1 and TRBJ2-7; tentative D call: TRBD2 (5 bases). In germline, CDR1 is SGHRS, CDR2 YFSETQ. The CDR3 runs 13 residues. V dropped 7 bases and J dropped 2 bases, with 13 bases sitting between them. The CDR3 sequence: CASASGSAYEQYF. The CDR3 nucleotides read TGCGCCAGCGCGAGCGGATCCGCCTACGAGCAGTACTTC.

This clonotype was seen a few times. V gene TRBV15 combines with J gene TRBJ2-5; D may match TRBD1 or TRBD2 (5 bases each). The CDR3 length is 15 residues. Germline lookup yields CDR1 LNHNV and CDR2 YYDKDF (reference sequence). V dropped 3 bases and J dropped 4 bases, with 15 bases sitting between them. CDR3 residues: CATSSYISGPETQYF. The CDR3 DNA is TGTGCCACCAGCAGTTACATTTCGGGGCCAGAGACCCAGTACTTC.

This clonotype has only a few counts. The V call is TRBV7-9, the J call TRBJ2-1, with D possibly being TRBD1 (6 bases). Per germline, CDR1 SEHNR and CDR2 FQNEAQ (reference sequence). The V end was cut by 8 bases, the J end by 9 bases, with 17 bases between. The CDR3 runs to 13 residues. The CDR3 DNA reads as TGTGCCAGCCTGGGGACACCGCACTTTGAGCAGTTCTTC. Translating gives CASLGTPHFEQFF.

This clonotype was recorded a few times. This chain uses TRBV10-3 with TRBJ1-2; tentative D call: TRBD1 (5 bases). This CDR3 is 12 amino acids long. Germline CDR1 reads ENHRY; CDR2 reads SYGVKD. Trimming cost V 7 bases and J 6 bases, with 12 bases left between them. The CDR3 DNA is TGTGCCATCACGGGGACCAGCCATGGCTACACCTTC. It yields the protein CAITGTSHGYTF.

V and J are TRBV11-2 and TRBJ1-1; D is unclear. The CDR3 extends over 15 amino acids. V was clipped by 0 bases and J by 3 bases, with 11 bases between them. Germline V gene lookup returns CDR1 SGHAT and CDR2 FQNNGV. CDR3 sequence reads: CASSLEQNGYTEAFF. CDR3 coding DNA: TGTGCCAGCAGCTTAGAACAAAACGGGTACACTGAAGCTTTCTTT.